One and the same sample provided the 8 T cell receptor beta chains below, sequenced in a study of blood T cell repertoires in COVID-19. TCRdb's copy holds only in-frame clones and misses some; the assay was immunoSEQ multiplex PCR. The sample carries 150,000 to 200,000 clones, approximately 83% recorded once. Sequencing was done on a sample of peripheral blood. The origin of the receptors is a human donor with active or convalescent COVID-19. The donor label of this sample is uncertain.

The J gene is TRBJ1-1, the V gene TRBV6-2 or TRBV6-3; D is perhaps TRBD1 (5 bases). Trimming removed 7 bases at V and 5 bases at J, with 20 bases between. The CDR3 totals 15 residues. CDR1 MNHEY and CDR2 SVGEGT come from the germline V gene. The DNA for the CDR3 is TGTGCCAGCACCCCCTCGGGACTTCCGCGGACTGAAGCTTTCTTT. Amino acid sequence: CASTPSGLPRTEAFF.

V usage is TRBV24-1 and J usage is TRBJ1-5; perhaps TRBD1 as D (5 bases). CDR1 is KGHDR, CDR2 SFDVKD, per germline. This CDR3 is built from 14 residues. V lost 7 bases and J lost 3, with 12 bases in between. CDR3 protein: CATRQDSFNQPQHF. As DNA, the CDR3 is TGTGCCACCAGACAAGACAGTTTCAATCAGCCCCAGCATTTT.

V gene TRBV30 combines with J gene TRBJ1-2; D perhaps matches TRBD1 (5 bases). Germline V gives CDR1 GTSNPN, CDR2 SVGIG (reference sequence). The V and J ends lost 4 bases and 4 bases respectively, with 16 bases between them. This CDR3 has 14 residues. This chain's CDR3 is CAWTVPGEAYGYTF. CDR3 nucleotides: TGTGCCTGGACCGTTCCGGGGGAGGCCTATGGCTACACCTTC.

CDR3 DNA: TGTGCCAGCAGTTTAGGGTCCAGGACCTACGAGCAGTACTTC. Amino acids: CASSLGSRTYEQYF. The chain has TRBV27 and TRBJ2-7; D unresolved. CDR1 is MNHEY and CDR2 is SMNVEV in the germline V gene (reference sequence). This CDR3 comprises 14 residues. V gave up 2 bases and J gave up 2 bases, with 10 bases separating them.

This chain connects TRBV24-1 to TRBJ2-3, with 9 bases fitting TRBD1. The CDR3 covers 17 residues. The germline gives CDR1 KGHDR, CDR2 SFDVKD. The V gene end was trimmed by 3 bases and the J gene end by 1 base; junction bases not matched to a gene: 7. This CDR3 reads CATSDTTGGEGTDTQYF. The CDR3 nucleotides are TGTGCCACCAGTGATACTACAGGGGGCGAGGGCACAGATACGCAGTATTTT.

V gene TRBV6-5 combines with J gene TRBJ2-7, with 7 bases fitting TRBD2. Unmatched junction bases numbered 7, after V lost 7 bases and J lost 1 base. Germline loops: CDR1 MNHEY, CDR2 SVGAGI. CDR3 size: 14 residues. The CDR3 reads CASTKPGGSYEQYF. In DNA form, the CDR3 reads TGTGCCAGCACTAAACCGGGGGGATCCTACGAGCAGTACTTC.

The chain links TRBV2 to TRBJ1-2, with 7 bases lining up with TRBD1. Germline V gives CDR1 SNHLY, CDR2 FYNNEI. The CDR3 runs 13 residues. Trimming cost V 0 bases and J 6 bases; bases outside gene matches: 1. The CDR3 DNA reads as TGTGCCAGCAGTGAAGCAGGGGGCAATGGCTACACCTTC. This encodes CASSEAGGNGYTF.

This sequence joins TRBV19 and TRBJ1-5, with unresolved D. This CDR3 spans 16 amino acids. Trimming took 3 bases from V and 6 from J, leaving 18 bases between them. The germline V gene has CDR1 LNHDA and CDR2 SQIVND (reference sequence). CDR3 nucleotide sequence: TGTGCCAGTAGTATCCCCCGTCCCCCCGTTAGTCAGCCCCAGCATTTT. Amino acids: CASSIPRPPVSQPQHF.